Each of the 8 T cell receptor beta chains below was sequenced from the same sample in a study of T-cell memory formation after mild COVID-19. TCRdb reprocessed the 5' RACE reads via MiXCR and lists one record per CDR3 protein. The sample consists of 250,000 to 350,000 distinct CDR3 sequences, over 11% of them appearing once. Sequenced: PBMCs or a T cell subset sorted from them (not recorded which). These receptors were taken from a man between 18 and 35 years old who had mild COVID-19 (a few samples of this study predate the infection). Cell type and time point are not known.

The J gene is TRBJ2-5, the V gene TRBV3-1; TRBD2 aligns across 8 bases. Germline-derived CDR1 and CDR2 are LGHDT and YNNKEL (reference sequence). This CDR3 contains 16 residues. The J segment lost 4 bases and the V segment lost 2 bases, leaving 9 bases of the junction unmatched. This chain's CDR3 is CASSQRERGPGETQYF. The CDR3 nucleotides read TGTGCCAGCAGCCAAAGGGAGCGGGGGCCGGGAGAGACCCAGTACTTC.

The CDR3 sequence: CAWSEVSYNEQFF. CDR3 bases: TGTGCCTGGTCGGAGGTCTCCTACAATGAGCAGTTCTTC. V usage is TRBV30 and J usage is TRBJ2-1; D might be TRBD2 (5 bases). CDR3 length: 13 residues. Germline loops: CDR1 GTSNPN, CDR2 SVGIG (reference sequence). Trimming took 5 bases from V and 0 from J, leaving 8 bases between them.

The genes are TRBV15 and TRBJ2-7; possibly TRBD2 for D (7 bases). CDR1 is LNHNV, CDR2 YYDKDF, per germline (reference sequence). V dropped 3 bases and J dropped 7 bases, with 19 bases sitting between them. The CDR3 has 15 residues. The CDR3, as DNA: TGTGCCACCAGCAGTACAAGGGACAAAGCGGGGGAGCAGTACGTC. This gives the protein CATSSTRDKAGEQYV.

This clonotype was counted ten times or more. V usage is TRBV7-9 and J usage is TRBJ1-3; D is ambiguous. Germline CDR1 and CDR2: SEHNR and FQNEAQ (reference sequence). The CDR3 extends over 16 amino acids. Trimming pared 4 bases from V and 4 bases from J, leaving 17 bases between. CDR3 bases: TGTGCCAGCAGCTCCAGTACGGAAGCTGTAGGAAACACCATATATTTT. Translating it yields CASSSSTEAVGNTIYF.

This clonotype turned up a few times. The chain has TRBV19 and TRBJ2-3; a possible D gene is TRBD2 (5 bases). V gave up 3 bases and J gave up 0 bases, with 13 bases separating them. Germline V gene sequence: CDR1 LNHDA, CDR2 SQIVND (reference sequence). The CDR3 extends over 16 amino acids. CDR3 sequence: CASSMTGIASTDTQYF. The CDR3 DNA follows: TGTGCCAGTAGTATGACGGGGATAGCTAGCACAGATACGCAGTATTTT.

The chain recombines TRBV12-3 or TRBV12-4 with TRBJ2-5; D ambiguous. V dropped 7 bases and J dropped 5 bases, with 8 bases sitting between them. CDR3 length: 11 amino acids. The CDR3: CASTGQETQYF. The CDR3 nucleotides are TGTGCCAGCACCGGGCAGGAGACCCAGTACTTC.

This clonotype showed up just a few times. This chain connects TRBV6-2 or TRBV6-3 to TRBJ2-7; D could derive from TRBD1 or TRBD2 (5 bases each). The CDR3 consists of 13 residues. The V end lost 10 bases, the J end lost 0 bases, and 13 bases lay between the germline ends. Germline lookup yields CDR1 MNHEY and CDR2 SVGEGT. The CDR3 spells CATAGADSYEQYV. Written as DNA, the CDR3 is TGTGCCACCGCCGGGGCAGACTCCTACGAGCAGTACGTC.

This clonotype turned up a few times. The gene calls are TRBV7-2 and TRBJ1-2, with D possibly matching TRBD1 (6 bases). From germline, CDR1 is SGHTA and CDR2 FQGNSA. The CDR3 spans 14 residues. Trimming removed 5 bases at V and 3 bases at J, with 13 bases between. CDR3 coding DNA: TGTGCCAGCAGCCAGCTAGGACAGTACTATGGCTACACCTTC. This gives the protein CASSQLGQYYGYTF.